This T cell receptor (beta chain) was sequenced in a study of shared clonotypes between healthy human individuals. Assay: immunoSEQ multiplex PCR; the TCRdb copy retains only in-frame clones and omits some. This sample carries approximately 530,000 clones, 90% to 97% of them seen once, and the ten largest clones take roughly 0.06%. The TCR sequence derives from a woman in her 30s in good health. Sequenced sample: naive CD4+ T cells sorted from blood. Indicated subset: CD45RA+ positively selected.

CDR3 sequence: CASRLAGDVTQYF. CDR3 in DNA: TGCGCCAGCAGGCTAGCGGGAGATGTGACCCAGTACTTC. The genes are TRBV10-2 and TRBJ2-5, with 10 bases aligning to TRBD2. The germline CDR1 and CDR2 sequences are WSHSY and SAAADI. The CDR3 is 13 residues long. Trimming removed 6 bases from V and 7 bases from J; junction bases left unmatched: 5.